Below, one T cell receptor (beta chain) is given with its context. The antigen remains unidentified. This record comes from a study of T-cell reconstitution after alpha-beta-depleted transplantation in children. Findings and limits, study-wide: A year post-transplant, T-cell counts and diversity derived mostly from newly produced T cells. Some patients owed their high day-60 TCRbeta diversity to surviving recipient T cells and thymic progenitors.

CDR1 is KGHDR, CDR2 SFDVKD, per germline. Trimming cost V 4 bases and J 3 bases, with 11 bases left between them. The CDR3 sequence is 14 residues long. During its preparation, the TCRbeta library received unique molecular identifiers. TCRdb re-derived calls from the PCR reads in MiXCR, one entry per CDR3 protein. Found here are 440,000 or so distinct CDR3 sequences, roughly 43% of them singletons; the top ten hold 27%. The starting material was PBMCs, obtained before TCRalphabeta/CD19-depleted stem cell transplant. The clonotype originates from a girl aged 2-10 years with aplastic anemia, due to receive a stem cell transplant. The chain carries TRBV24-1 and TRBJ2-5; possible D gene TRBD2, 5 bases. The CDR3, as DNA: TGTGCCACCAGTGAGGTAGCGCACAAAGAGACCCAGTACTTC. Residues: CATSEVAHKETQYF.